This T cell receptor (beta chain) came from a study of immune cell composition in non-small cell lung cancer. This clone appeared a single time. The target antigen is unknown. Libraries were prepared by immunoSEQ multiplex PCR; TCRdb keeps only in-frame clonotypes and omits some of them. Of roughly 15,000 clones detected, about two thirds appear once; the ten largest clones hold more than 6.5%. The CDR3 contains 15 residues. V lost 4 bases to trimming and J lost 5 bases; unmatched junction nucleotides: 6. Germline loops: CDR1 MNHEY, CDR2 SMNVEV (reference sequence). Study findings and constraints: Tumour-associated clones >0.5% occurred in around 35% of adenocarcinomas, about 80% of squamous. Tumour TCR-beta clonality was not significantly tied to smoking pack-years. Dominant in vivo tumour-associated clones were not shown to share tumour-reactive sequences.

Source material: lung tumor tissue. The chain recombines TRBV27 with TRBJ2-5, with 11 bases that match TRBD1. The sequence was collected from a human donor with non-small cell lung cancer. The CDR3 region is CASSSDRGLGETQYF. The CDR3 region has the DNA TGTGCCAGCAGTTCGGACAGGGGGCTAGGGGAGACCCAGTACTTC.